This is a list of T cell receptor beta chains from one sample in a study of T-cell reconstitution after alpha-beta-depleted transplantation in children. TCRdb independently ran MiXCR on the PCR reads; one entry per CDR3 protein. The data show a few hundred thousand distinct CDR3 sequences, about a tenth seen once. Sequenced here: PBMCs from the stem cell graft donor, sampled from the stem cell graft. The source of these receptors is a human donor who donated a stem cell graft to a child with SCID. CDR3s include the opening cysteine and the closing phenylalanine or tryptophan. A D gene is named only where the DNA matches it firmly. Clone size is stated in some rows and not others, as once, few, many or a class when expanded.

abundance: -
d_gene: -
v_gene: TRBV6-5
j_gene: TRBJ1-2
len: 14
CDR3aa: CASSYGSPGDGYTF
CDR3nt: TGTGCCAGCAGTTACGGATCCCCCGGGGATGGCTACACCTTC

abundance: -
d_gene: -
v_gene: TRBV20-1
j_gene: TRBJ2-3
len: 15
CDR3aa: CSARVVEWGTDTQYF
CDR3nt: TGCAGTGCTAGAGTTGTTGAGTGGGGCACAGATACGCAGTATTTT

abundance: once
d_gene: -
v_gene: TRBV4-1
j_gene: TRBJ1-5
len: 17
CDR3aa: CASSQVLLDEGNQPQHF
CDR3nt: TGCGCCAGCAGCCAAGTTCTGCTAGATGAGGGCAATCAGCCCCAGCATTTT

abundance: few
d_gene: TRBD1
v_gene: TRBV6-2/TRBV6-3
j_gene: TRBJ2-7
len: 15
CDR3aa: CASTPRRQGLREQYF
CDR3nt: TGTGCCAGCACTCCCCGACGACAGGGTTTAAGGGAGCAGTACTTC

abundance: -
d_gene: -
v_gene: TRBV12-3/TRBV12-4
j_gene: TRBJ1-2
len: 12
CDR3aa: CGSLDYTYGYTF
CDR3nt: TGTGGCAGTTTAGACTACACCTATGGCTACACCTTC

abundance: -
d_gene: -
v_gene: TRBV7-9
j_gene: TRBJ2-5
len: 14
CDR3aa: CASRDTGAGETQYF
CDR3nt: TGTGCCAGCAGAGATACAGGGGCGGGGGAGACCCAGTACTTC

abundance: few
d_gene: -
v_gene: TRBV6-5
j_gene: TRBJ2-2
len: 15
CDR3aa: CASSYFQPNTGELFF
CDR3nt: TGTGCCAGCAGTTACTTCCAGCCTAACACCGGGGAGCTGTTTTTT

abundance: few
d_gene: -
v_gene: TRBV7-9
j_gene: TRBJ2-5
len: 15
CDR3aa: CASSPLRVGEETQYF
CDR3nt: TGTGCCAGCAGCCCTCTACGCGTCGGCGAAGAGACCCAGTACTTC

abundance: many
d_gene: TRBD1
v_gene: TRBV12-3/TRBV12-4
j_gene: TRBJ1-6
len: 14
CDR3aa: CASSTGTVNSPLHF
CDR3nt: TGTGCCAGCAGTACCGGGACAGTCAATTCACCCCTCCACTTT

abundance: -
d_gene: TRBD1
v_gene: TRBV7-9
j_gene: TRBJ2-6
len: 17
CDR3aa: CASSLNLDRAGANVLTF
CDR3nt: TGTGCCAGCAGCTTAAATTTGGACAGGGCTGGGGCCAACGTCCTGACTTTC

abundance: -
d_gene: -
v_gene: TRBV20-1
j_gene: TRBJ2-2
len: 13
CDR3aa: CSARLVNTVELFF
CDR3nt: TGCAGTGCTAGGCTAGTGAACACCGTGGAGCTGTTTTTT

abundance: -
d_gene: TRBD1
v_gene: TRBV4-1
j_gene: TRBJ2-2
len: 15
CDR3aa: CASSHPGQGAGELFF
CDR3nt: TGCGCCAGCAGCCATCCGGGACAGGGGGCCGGGGAGCTGTTTTTT

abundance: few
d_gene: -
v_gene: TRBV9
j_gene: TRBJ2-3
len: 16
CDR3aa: CASSKGPNLITDTQYF
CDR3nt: TGTGCCAGCAGCAAGGGCCCCAACCTTATCACAGATACGCAGTATTTT

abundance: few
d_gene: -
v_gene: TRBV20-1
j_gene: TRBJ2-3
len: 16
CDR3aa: CSAPRLWGDSGNTQYF
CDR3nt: TGCAGTGCGCCCCGATTATGGGGGGATTCTGGAAATACGCAGTATTTT

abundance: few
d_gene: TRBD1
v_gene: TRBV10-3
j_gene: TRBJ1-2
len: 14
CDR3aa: CATDRGLSNYGYTF
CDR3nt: TGTGCCACCGACAGGGGCCTCTCTAACTATGGCTACACCTTC

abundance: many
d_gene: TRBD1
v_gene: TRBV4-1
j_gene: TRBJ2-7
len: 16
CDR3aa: CASSQIPTGGSYEQYF
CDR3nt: TGCGCCAGCAGCCAAATTCCGACAGGGGGATCCTACGAGCAGTACTTC

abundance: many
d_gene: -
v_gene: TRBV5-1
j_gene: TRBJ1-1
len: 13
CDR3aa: CASSLNLNTEAFF
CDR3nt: TGCGCCAGCAGCTTGAACCTGAACACTGAAGCTTTCTTT

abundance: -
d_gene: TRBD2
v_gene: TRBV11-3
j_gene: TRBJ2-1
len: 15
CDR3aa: CASSLDGTRYNEQFF
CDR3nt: TGTGCCAGCAGCTTAGATGGGACTAGGTACAATGAGCAGTTCTTC

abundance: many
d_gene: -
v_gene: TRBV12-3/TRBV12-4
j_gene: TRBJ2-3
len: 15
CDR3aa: CASSLRDPSTDTQYF
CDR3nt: TGTGCCAGCAGTTTAAGGGACCCTAGCACAGATACGCAGTATTTT

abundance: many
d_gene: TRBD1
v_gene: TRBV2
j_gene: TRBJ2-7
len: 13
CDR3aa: CASSEVRGNEQYF
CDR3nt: TGTGCCAGCAGTGAAGTCAGGGGGAACGAGCAGTACTTC

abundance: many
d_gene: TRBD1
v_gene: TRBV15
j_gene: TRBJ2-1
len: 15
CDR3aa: CATSREAGGLGEQFF
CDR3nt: TGTGCCACCAGCAGAGAGGCAGGGGGCTTAGGTGAGCAGTTCTTC

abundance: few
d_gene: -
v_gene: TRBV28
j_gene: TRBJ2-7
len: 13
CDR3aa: CASSGTHSYEQYF
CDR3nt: TGTGCCAGCTCCGGGACTCACTCCTACGAGCAGTACTTC

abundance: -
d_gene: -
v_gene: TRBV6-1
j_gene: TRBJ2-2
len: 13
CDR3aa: CAGRTDNTGELFF
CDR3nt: TGTGCCGGACGGACGGATAACACCGGGGAGCTGTTTTTT

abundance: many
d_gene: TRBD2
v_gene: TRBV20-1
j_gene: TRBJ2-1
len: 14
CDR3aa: CSALTSGGVLKQFF
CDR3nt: TGCAGTGCTCTGACTAGCGGGGGGGTCCTGAAGCAGTTCTTC

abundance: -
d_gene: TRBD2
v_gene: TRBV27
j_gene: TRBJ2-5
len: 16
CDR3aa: CASSKGLAGYLETQYF
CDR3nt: TGTGCCAGCAGTAAGGGACTAGCGGGGTATTTGGAGACCCAGTACTTC

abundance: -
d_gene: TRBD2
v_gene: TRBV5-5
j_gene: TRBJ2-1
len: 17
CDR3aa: CASSSTWTSGGYNEQFF
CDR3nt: TGTGCCAGCAGCTCCACCTGGACTAGCGGGGGCTACAATGAGCAGTTCTTC

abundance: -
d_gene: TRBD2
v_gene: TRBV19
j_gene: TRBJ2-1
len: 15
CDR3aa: CASSTLAGGPSEQFF
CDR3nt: TGTGCCAGTAGTACTCTAGCGGGGGGGCCGAGTGAGCAGTTCTTC

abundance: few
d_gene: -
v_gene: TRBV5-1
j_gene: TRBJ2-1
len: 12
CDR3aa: CASSFISGEQFF
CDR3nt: TGCGCCAGCAGCTTTATTAGCGGTGAGCAGTTCTTC

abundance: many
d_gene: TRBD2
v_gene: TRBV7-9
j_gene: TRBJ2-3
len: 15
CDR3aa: CASSLVGTKSDTQYF
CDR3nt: TGTGCCAGCAGCTTAGTGGGGACTAAATCAGATACGCAGTATTTT

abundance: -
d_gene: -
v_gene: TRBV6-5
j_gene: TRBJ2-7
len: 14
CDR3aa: CASSLGQRPYEQYF
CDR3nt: TGTGCCAGCAGTTTAGGGCAGAGGCCCTACGAGCAGTACTTC

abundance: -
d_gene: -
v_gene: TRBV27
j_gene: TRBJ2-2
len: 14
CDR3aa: CASSLSRGSGELFF
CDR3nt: TGTGCCAGCAGTTTGAGTAGGGGCTCCGGGGAGCTGTTTTTT

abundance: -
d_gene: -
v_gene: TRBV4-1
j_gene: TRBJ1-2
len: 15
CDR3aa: CASSPDAGLDYGYTF
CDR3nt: TGCGCCAGCAGCCCGGACGCGGGGCTAGACTATGGCTACACCTTC

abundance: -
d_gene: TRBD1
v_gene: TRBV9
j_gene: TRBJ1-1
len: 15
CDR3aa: CASSVKTGAGTEAFF
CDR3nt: TGTGCCAGCAGCGTAAAGACAGGGGCGGGCACTGAAGCTTTCTTT

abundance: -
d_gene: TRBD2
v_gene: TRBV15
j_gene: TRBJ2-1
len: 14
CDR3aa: CATSRETSGGSQFF
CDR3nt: TGTGCCACCAGCAGAGAAACTAGCGGGGGCTCTCAGTTCTTC

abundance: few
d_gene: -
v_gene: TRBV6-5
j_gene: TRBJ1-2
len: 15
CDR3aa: CASSSVPGQNSGYTF
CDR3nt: TGTGCCAGCAGTTCCGTACCGGGACAAAATTCCGGCTACACCTTC

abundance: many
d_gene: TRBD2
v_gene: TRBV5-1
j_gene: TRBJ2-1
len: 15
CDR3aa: CASSFGGAGRNEQFF
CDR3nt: TGCGCCAGCAGCTTTGGTGGAGCGGGGCGGAATGAGCAGTTCTTC

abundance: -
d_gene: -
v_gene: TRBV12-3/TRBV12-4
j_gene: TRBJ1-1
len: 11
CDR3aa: CASSFGREAFF
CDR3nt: TGTGCCAGCAGTTTCGGTCGTGAAGCTTTCTTT

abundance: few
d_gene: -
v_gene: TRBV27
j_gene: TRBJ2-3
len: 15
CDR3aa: CASSPGTISTDTQYF
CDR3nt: TGTGCCAGCAGTCCCGGGACCATTAGCACAGATACGCAGTATTTT

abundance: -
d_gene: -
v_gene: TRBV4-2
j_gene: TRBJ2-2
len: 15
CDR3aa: CASSHVTMNTGELFF
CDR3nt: TGTGCCAGCAGCCATGTTACGATGAACACCGGGGAGCTGTTTTTT

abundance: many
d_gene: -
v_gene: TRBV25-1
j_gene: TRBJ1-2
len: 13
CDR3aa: CASSSGAGYGYTF
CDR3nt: TGTGCCAGCAGTTCTGGGGCGGGCTATGGCTACACCTTC

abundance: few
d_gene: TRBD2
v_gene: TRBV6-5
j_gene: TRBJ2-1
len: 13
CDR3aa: CASSSAGGLEQFF
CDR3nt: TGTGCCAGCAGTTCTGCGGGGGGGCTTGAGCAGTTCTTC

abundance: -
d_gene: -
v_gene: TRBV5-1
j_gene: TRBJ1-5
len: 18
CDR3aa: CACSLKGRTAYSNQPQHF
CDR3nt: TGCGCCTGCAGCTTGAAGGGGAGGACAGCATATAGCAATCAGCCCCAGCATTTT

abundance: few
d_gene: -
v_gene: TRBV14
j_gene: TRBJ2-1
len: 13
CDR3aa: CASSAFPRGEQFF
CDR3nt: TGTGCCAGCAGCGCCTTTCCTAGGGGTGAGCAGTTCTTC

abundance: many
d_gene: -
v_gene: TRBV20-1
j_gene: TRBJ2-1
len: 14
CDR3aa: CSARDAGSYNEQFF
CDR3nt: TGCAGTGCTAGAGATGCAGGGTCCTACAATGAGCAGTTCTTC

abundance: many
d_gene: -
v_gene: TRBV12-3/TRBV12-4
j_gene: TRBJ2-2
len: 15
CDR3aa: CASSLTQGGTGELFF
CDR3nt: TGTGCCAGCAGTTTAACACAGGGGGGGACCGGGGAGCTGTTTTTT

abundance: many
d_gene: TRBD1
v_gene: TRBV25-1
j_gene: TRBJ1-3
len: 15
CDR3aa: CASAGQVTSGNTIYF
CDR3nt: TGTGCCAGCGCGGGACAGGTCACCTCTGGAAACACCATATATTTT

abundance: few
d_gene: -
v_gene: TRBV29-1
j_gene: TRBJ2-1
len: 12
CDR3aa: CSSRPADNEQFF
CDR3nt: TGCAGCTCCAGACCCGCGGACAATGAGCAGTTCTTC

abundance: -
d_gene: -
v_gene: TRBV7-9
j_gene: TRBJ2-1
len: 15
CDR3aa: CASSLEFSTYNEQFF
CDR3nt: TGTGCCAGCAGCTTAGAATTCTCCACTTACAATGAGCAGTTCTTC

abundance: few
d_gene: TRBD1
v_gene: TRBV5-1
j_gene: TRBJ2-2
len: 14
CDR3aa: CASSLEGAPGELFF
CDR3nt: TGCGCCAGCAGCTTAGAGGGGGCCCCCGGGGAGCTGTTTTTT

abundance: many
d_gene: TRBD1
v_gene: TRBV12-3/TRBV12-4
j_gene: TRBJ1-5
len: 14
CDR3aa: CASSWTGGNQPQHF
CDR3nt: TGTGCCAGCAGCTGGACAGGGGGCAATCAGCCCCAGCATTTT

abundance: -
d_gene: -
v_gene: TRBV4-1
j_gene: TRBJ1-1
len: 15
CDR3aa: CASSPLIGVNTEAFF
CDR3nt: TGCGCCAGCAGCCCCCTGATAGGGGTGAACACTGAAGCTTTCTTT

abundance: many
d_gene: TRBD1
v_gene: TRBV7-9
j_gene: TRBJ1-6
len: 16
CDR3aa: CASSSDGAGGSSPLHF
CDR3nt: TGTGCCAGCAGCTCTGACGGGGCAGGGGGATCCTCACCCCTCCACTTT

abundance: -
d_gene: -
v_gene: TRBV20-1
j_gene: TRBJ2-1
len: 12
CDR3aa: CSVKGRYNEQFF
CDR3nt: TGCAGTGTAAAAGGGAGGTATAATGAGCAGTTCTTC